The 9 T cell receptor beta chains listed next were all sequenced from one sample in a study of identical twins (TCRdb year 2016). Libraries were constructed by 5' RACE. The sequencer listed for this sample is Illumina HiSeq 2000. The public reads were reanalyzed by TCRdb: fastp trimming at Q25, MiXCR alignment, in-frame beta chains only. Every distinct CDR3 protein forms one entry, paired with its most common genes and DNA. The sample yields approximately 700,000 distinct CDR3 sequences; around 6% were counted once. The biggest ten clones account for roughly 2% of the sample. Sample: naive T cells sorted from blood. Reading the label with the study, this specimen's cell subset or site is: cells isolated with a human naive T-cell isolation kit. These receptors were collected from a man younger than 35 in good health.

This clonotype was counted many times. The gene calls are TRBV5-1 and TRBJ2-3; a weak D match, TRBD2 (6 bases). The CDR3 runs 14 residues. V was trimmed by 8 bases and J by 2 bases, leaving 15 bases between them. The germline CDR1 and CDR2 sequences are SGHRS and YFSETQ. The CDR3 here is CASNPGGNTDTQYF. As DNA, the CDR3 is TGCGCCAGTAACCCCGGCGGGAACACAGATACGCAGTATTTT.

V and J are TRBV6-2 or TRBV6-3 and TRBJ2-3, with D perhaps matching TRBD2 (6 bases). V was pared by 6 bases and J by 4 bases, with 17 bases between. This CDR3 comprises 15 residues. The V gene's germline CDR1 is MNHEY and CDR2 SVGEGT. The CDR3 here is CASSPGLPKADTQYF. The CDR3 DNA sequence: TGTGCCAGCAGCCCAGGACTACCCAAGGCAGATACGCAGTATTTT.

The chain joins TRBV3-1 to TRBJ1-5, with TRBD1 matching over 9 bases. Germline lookup yields CDR1 LGHDT and CDR2 YNNKEL (reference sequence). Germline trimming cut 4 bases from V and 5 bases from J; bases unmatched to any gene: 6. CDR3 length: 15 amino acids. The CDR3 coding sequence is TGTGCCAGCAGCCTTGGACAGGGGTACGATCAGCCCCAGCATTTT. Its translation is CASSLGQGYDQPQHF.

This clonotype was observed at least ten times. This chain uses TRBV12-3 or TRBV12-4 with TRBJ1-1; D may be TRBD1 (5 bases). The CDR3 contains 12 residues. V lost 6 bases and J lost 1, with 6 bases in between. CDR3 DNA: TGTGCCAGCAGAGACAGGAACACTGAAGCTTTCTTT. It codes for CASRDRNTEAFF.

This clonotype was picked up a small number of times. The V gene is TRBV5-1, the J gene TRBJ2-7, with 8 bases fitting TRBD1. The trim removed 4 bases at V and 5 bases at J, leaving 8 bases unmatched. The germline V gene encodes CDR1 SGHRS and CDR2 YFSETQ. The CDR3 contains 14 residues. CDR3 sequence reads: CASSLGQGPHEQYF. CDR3 nucleotides: TGCGCCAGCAGCCTCGGACAGGGCCCCCACGAGCAGTACTTC.

This clonotype was found a few times. The chain uses TRBV3-1 and TRBJ2-5; maybe TRBD2 (5 bases). CDR1 and CDR2 (germline): LGHDT, YNNKEL (reference sequence). CDR3 length: 12 amino acids. Trimming left V 0 bases short and J 13 bases short, with 12 bases between. CDR3 loop: CASSQEVDWRYF. DNA of the CDR3: TGTGCCAGCAGCCAAGAGGTGGACTGGAGGTACTTC.

This clonotype was seen at least ten times. This rearrangement joins TRBV20-1 to TRBJ2-1, with 7 bases matching TRBD2. The germline gives CDR1 DFQATT, CDR2 SNEGSKA (reference sequence). J was trimmed by 7 bases and V by 3 bases; bases with no gene match: 15. The CDR3 loop spans 16 amino acids. The CDR3 protein is CSASPLGLVGGNEQFF. CDR3 DNA: TGCAGTGCTAGTCCCCTCGGACTAGTCGGAGGGAATGAGCAGTTCTTC.

This clonotype was counted ten times or more. In DNA form, the CDR3 reads TGTGCCAGCAGTTTAGCGGCAGGGCTGAACACCGGGGAGCTGTTTTTT. Its protein product is CASSLAAGLNTGELFF. The V call is TRBV12-3 or TRBV12-4, the J call TRBJ2-2; D may be TRBD1 (5 bases). The ends were cut back, 0 bases at V and 1 base at J, with 9 bases in the middle. This CDR3 contains 16 residues.

This clonotype was detected many times. The chain combines TRBV24-1 with TRBJ1-1; no firm D call. Trimming pared 3 bases from V and 3 bases from J, leaving 4 bases between. The germline CDR1 and CDR2 sequences are KGHDR and SFDVKD. This CDR3 contains 12 residues. CDR3 coding DNA: TGTGCCACCAGTGATAGGGACACTGAAGCTTTCTTT. Amino acid sequence: CATSDRDTEAFF.